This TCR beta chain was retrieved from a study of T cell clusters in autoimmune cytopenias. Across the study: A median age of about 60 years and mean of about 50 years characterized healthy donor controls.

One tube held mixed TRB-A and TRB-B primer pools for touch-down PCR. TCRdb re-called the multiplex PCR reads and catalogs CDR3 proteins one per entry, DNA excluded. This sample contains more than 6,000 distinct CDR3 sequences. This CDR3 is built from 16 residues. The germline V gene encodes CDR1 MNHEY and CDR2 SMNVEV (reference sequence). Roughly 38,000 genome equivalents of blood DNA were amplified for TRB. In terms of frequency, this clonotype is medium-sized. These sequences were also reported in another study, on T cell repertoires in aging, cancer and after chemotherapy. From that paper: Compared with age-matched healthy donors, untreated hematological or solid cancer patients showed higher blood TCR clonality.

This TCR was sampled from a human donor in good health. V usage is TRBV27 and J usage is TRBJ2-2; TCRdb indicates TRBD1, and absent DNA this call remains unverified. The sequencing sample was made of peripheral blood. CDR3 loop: CASSPQITGAGGELFF.